The rows below give T cell receptor beta chains drawn from one sample of a study of shared clonotypes between healthy human individuals. The repertoire was sequenced with immunoSEQ multiplex PCR; TCRdb's copy has only in-frame clones and lacks some. The repertoire holds 2 million to 2.5 million clones, with 85% to 95% as singletons. The sequencing input was naive CD4+ T cells from PBMCs. The origin of the receptors is a man aged 18 to 30 in good health. Some clones in this sample may be carry-over from other donors' samples. Each CDR3 is given with its conserved first and last residue. The order of the fields is D gene, V gene, clone size, J gene, CDR3 protein, CDR3 DNA. The D gene is left open where the match is weak. Rows give clone size only sometimes, using once, few, many, or a class for an expanded clone.

NA	TRBV5-5	NA	TRBJ1-1	CASPDAGRTEAFF	TGTGCCAGCCCGGACGCAGGGCGGACTGAAGCTTTCTTT
TRBD1	TRBV4-2	NA	TRBJ1-4	CASSQDRASEKLFF	TGTGCCAGCAGCCAGGACAGGGCGAGTGAAAAACTGTTTTTT
NA	TRBV7-3	NA	TRBJ2-3	CASSPSPTDTQYF	TGTGCCAGCAGCCCAAGCCCCACAGATACGCAGTATTTT
NA	TRBV7-2	NA	TRBJ2-1	CASSLAYSSYNEQFF	TGTGCCAGCAGCTTAGCGTATAGCTCCTACAATGAGCAGTTCTTC
NA	TRBV7-9	NA	TRBJ1-4	CASSLVPPANEKLFF	TGTGCCAGCAGCTTAGTTCCCCCAGCTAATGAAAAACTGTTTTTT
TRBD2	TRBV18	NA	TRBJ2-7	CASSPAPSPGGRLYEQYF	TGTGCCAGCTCACCGGCTCCTTCACCGGGCGGGAGACTCTACGAGCAGTACTTC
NA	TRBV6-1	once	TRBJ1-2	CASSEIFYGYTF	TGTGCCAGCAGTGAGATTTTTTATGGCTACACCTTC
NA	TRBV4-2	NA	TRBJ2-3	CASSPGLPTDTQYF	TGTGCCAGCAGCCCGGGACTTCCCACAGATACGCAGTATTTT
TRBD2	TRBV9	NA	TRBJ2-3	CASSAGGTSGPGTQYF	TGTGCCAGCAGCGCGGGGGGGACTAGCGGCCCGGGTACGCAGTATTTT
NA	TRBV6-5	NA	TRBJ1-3	CASSYRGPGNTIYF	TGTGCCAGCAGTTACCGGGGGCCTGGAAACACCATATATTTT
TRBD2	TRBV2	NA	TRBJ2-1	CASSRSSGRGEQFF	TGTGCCAGCAGTCGCTCTAGCGGGAGGGGTGAGCAGTTCTTC